One sample yielded the 28 T cell receptor beta chains listed below, sequenced in a study of identifying expanded T cells in peripheral blood. Method: immunoSEQ multiplex PCR; TCRdb's copy keeps in-frame clones and lacks some. The table shows 45,000 to 65,000 clones, with around 82% occurring only once. Sequencing input: blood. The receptors originated from a person aged 18 to 70 in good health.

V usage is TRBV5-1 and J usage is TRBJ2-2; D tentatively reads TRBD1 or TRBD2 (5 bases each). Germline V gene sequence: CDR1 SGHRS, CDR2 YFSETQ. The CDR3 extends over 17 amino acids. V was shortened by 0 bases and J by 4 bases, with 16 bases between the two germline ends. The CDR3 loop reads CASSLDGQGTITGELFF. The CDR3 DNA is TGCGCCAGCAGCTTGGACGGACAAGGGACGATCACCGGGGAGCTGTTTTTT.

This clone was observed many times. CDR3 protein: CASSLGDRGNEKLFF. CDR3 DNA: TGTGCCAGCAGCTTGGGGGACAGGGGAAATGAAAAACTGTTTTTT. The rearrangement uses TRBV5-6 and TRBJ1-4; the match to TRBD1 covers 10 bases. Germline loops: CDR1 SGHDT, CDR2 YYEEEE. The J segment lost 5 bases and the V segment lost 0 bases, leaving 1 base of the junction unmatched. This CDR3 region has 15 residues.

The chain combines TRBV20-1 with TRBJ2-5; D uncertain. Germline V CDR1 and CDR2: DFQATT, SNEGSKA (reference sequence). V lost 2 bases to trimming and J lost 1 base, with 2 bases between them. The CDR3 is 11 residues long. The CDR3 sequence is CSARIQETQYF. The CDR3 nucleotides read TGCAGTGCTAGAATCCAAGAGACCCAGTACTTC.

Only one count was recorded for this clone. This chain links TRBV19 with TRBJ1-1; TRBD1 might be the D (5 bases). Germline CDR1 is LNHDA and CDR2 is SQIVND (reference sequence). V was pared by 4 bases and J by 6 bases, with 15 bases between. The CDR3 is made up of 14 amino acids. Here the CDR3 reads CASSRGGPDPEAFF. The DNA of the CDR3 is TGTGCCAGTAGTAGGGGGGGTCCGGACCCTGAAGCTTTCTTT.

The CDR3 DNA follows: TGTGCCAGCAGCACCCTAGCGGGAGGGAAGAATGAGCAGTTCTTC. Amino acid sequence: CASSTLAGGKNEQFF. This chain uses TRBV9 with TRBJ2-1; 12 nucleotides line up with TRBD2. The V and J ends lost 4 bases and 7 bases, in that order; junction bases with no gene match: 6. CDR1 is SGDLS and CDR2 is YYNGEE in the germline V gene. The CDR3 is made up of 15 amino acids.

The chain has TRBV27 and TRBJ2-7; 9 positions agree with TRBD1. This CDR3 contains 16 residues. Per the germline V gene, CDR1 is MNHEY and CDR2 is SMNVEV (reference sequence). The junction had 8 bases not matched to a gene; V was cut back by 5 bases and J by 0 bases. The CDR3 sequence: CASSPETGGLSYEQYF. The CDR3 DNA follows: TGTGCCAGCAGTCCCGAGACAGGGGGACTCTCCTACGAGCAGTACTTC.

The chain couples TRBV2 to TRBJ2-7; D is perhaps TRBD2 (6 bases). This CDR3 is built from 12 residues. V dropped 4 bases and J dropped 4 bases, with 8 bases sitting between them. Looked up from germline, CDR1 is SNHLY and CDR2 is FYNNEI. In DNA, the CDR3 is TGTGCCAGCAGTGCGGGGGTTTACGAGCAGTACTTC. Translating it yields CASSAGVYEQYF.

The chain joins TRBV5-8 to TRBJ2-7, with D perhaps TRBD2 (6 bases). Germline CDR1 SGHTS, CDR2 YDEGEE. V lost 1 base and J 0 bases, leaving 8 bases between the germline ends. The CDR3 is made up of 14 amino acids. CDR3 bases: TGTGCCAGCAGCTTGCGGGAGAGCTCCTACGAGCAGTACTTC. This sequence encodes CASSLRESSYEQYF.

This chain links TRBV27 with TRBJ1-3; D perhaps matches TRBD1 (6 bases). Germline CDR1 reads MNHEY; CDR2 reads SMNVEV (reference sequence). V was clipped by 0 bases and J by 5 bases, with 17 bases between them. The CDR3 contains 17 residues. CDR3 nucleotides: TGTGCCAGCAGTTTATCGTTCGGGACATTATCTCGAAACACCATATATTTT. Its protein product is CASSLSFGTLSRNTIYF.

Here the CDR3 DNA reads TGTGCCAGCAGCAAAGGGTTAAGCAGGGTTAAGATCTACGAGCAGTACGTC. Residues: CASSKGLSRVKIYEQYV. The rearrangement joins TRBV21-1 to TRBJ2-7; the table assigns TRBD1, which was not confirmed against the DNA. TRBV21-1 is an annotated pseudogene. The CDR3 covers 17 residues.

V gene TRBV6-6 combines with J gene TRBJ1-6, with D possibly matching TRBD1 (5 bases). CDR1 is MNHNY, CDR2 SVGAGI, per germline (reference sequence). CDR3 length: 13 amino acids. Trimming cost V 7 bases and J 6 bases, with 10 bases left between them. DNA of the CDR3: TGTGCCAGCAAGGCGGGGGGTAATTCACCCCTCCACTTT. Its translation is CASKAGGNSPLHF.

The V gene is TRBV6-5, the J gene TRBJ1-5; tentative D call: TRBD1 (5 bases). Trimming took 3 bases from V and 5 from J, leaving 11 bases between them. The germline V gene encodes CDR1 MNHEY and CDR2 SVGAGI. CDR3 length: 14 amino acids. The CDR3 here is CASSYTGRDQPQHF. DNA of the CDR3: TGTGCCAGCAGTTATACAGGCCGTGATCAGCCCCAGCATTTT.

This clone turned up a few times. The chain joins TRBV19 to TRBJ1-5; D uncertain. The germline CDR1 and CDR2 sequences are LNHDA and SQIVND (reference sequence). V shed 5 bases and J shed 7 bases, with 12 bases lying between them. The CDR3 consists of 13 residues. The CDR3: CASSLGSGQPQHF. The CDR3 DNA reads TGTGCCAGTAGTCTGGGGAGCGGGCAGCCCCAGCATTTT.

The rearrangement uses TRBV11-2 and TRBJ2-2; D perhaps matches TRBD2 (5 bases). Germline V gene lookup returns CDR1 SGHAT and CDR2 FQNNGV. This CDR3 is built from 16 residues. Trimming cost V 3 bases and J 2 bases, with 13 bases left between them. This CDR3 is CASSFEGGGNTGELFF. The CDR3 nucleotides read TGTGCCAGCAGCTTTGAGGGTGGTGGCAACACCGGGGAGCTGTTTTTT.

The J gene is TRBJ2-3, the V gene TRBV11-2; 12 nucleotides match TRBD1. V shed 3 bases and J 5 bases; nucleotides not matched to a gene: 12. The CDR3 length is 18 residues. The germline gives CDR1 SGHAT, CDR2 FQNNGV. The CDR3: CASSLKRTGQGARDTQYF. CDR3 in DNA: TGTGCCAGCAGCTTGAAAAGAACGGGACAGGGGGCGAGAGATACGCAGTATTTT.

The count of this clone is one. This sample also contains other DNA sequences that code for the same CDR3. V gene TRBV14 combines with J gene TRBJ2-7, with TRBD2 matching over 7 bases. Germline assignment: CDR1 SGHDN and CDR2 FVKESK. CDR3 length equals 16 residues. V trimming: 0 bases; J trimming: 8 bases; junction bases outside the gene matches: 13. Written as DNA, the CDR3 is TGTGCCAGCAGCCAAGACCCCGGTCTGGCGGGAGCTCAGCAGTACTTC. This sequence encodes CASSQDPGLAGAQQYF.

On this clone: Germline and junction disagree at one end, which may indicate a read error. V and J are TRBV28 and TRBJ2-7, with D possibly being TRBD1 or TRBD2 (5 bases each). Germline V CDR1 and CDR2: MDHEN, SYDVKM. The CDR3 length is 13 residues. The DNA of the CDR3 is TGTGCCAGCAGCCCGTCGGGACCCAGGGATTCCCTCTTC. Translation: CASSPSGPRDSLF.

V gene TRBV27 combines with J gene TRBJ2-7; 13 bases align to TRBD2. Germline lookup yields CDR1 MNHEY and CDR2 SMNVEV (reference sequence). J gave up 3 bases and V 3 bases, and 2 bases lay outside the gene matches. The CDR3 consists of 15 residues. The CDR3 nucleotides read TGTGCCAGCAGTTTCAGACTAGCGGGGGGCTACGAGCAGTACTTC. It is translated as CASSFRLAGGYEQYF.

The rearrangement links TRBV2 to TRBJ2-1, with no clear D. Per the germline V gene, CDR1 is SNHLY and CDR2 is FYNNEI. V shed 7 bases and J shed 9 bases, with 10 bases lying between them. The CDR3 covers 11 residues. The CDR3 nucleotides read TGTGCCAGCACGCGGTCAGGTGAGCAGTTCTTC. Protein: CASTRSGEQFF.

The chain uses TRBV7-2 and TRBJ1-2, with TRBD1 identical over 11 bases. This CDR3 contains 14 residues. CDR1 is SGHTA, CDR2 FQGNSA, per germline. V lost 5 bases to trimming and J lost 7 bases; unmatched junction nucleotides: 6. CDR3 DNA: TGTGCCAGCAGCCAGGACAGGGGGCAACGTGGCTACACCTTC. It yields the protein CASSQDRGQRGYTF. Supplemented by reference TRBV7-2 and TRBJ1-2, the full variable domain reads GAGVSQSPSNKVTEKGKDVELRCDPISGHTALYWYRQSLGQGLEFLIYFQGNSAPDKSGLPSDRFSAERTGGSVSTLTIQRTQQEDSAVYLCASSQDRGQRGYTFGSGTRLTVV.

The chain combines TRBV7-6 with TRBJ2-3, with D perhaps TRBD1 (6 bases). V lost 5 bases to trimming and J lost 0 bases, with 6 bases between them. The CDR3 contains 13 residues. The V gene's germline CDR1 is SGHVS and CDR2 FNYEAQ. DNA for the CDR3: TGTGCCAGCAGCCAGGGGAGCACAGATACGCAGTATTTT. Its protein product is CASSQGSTDTQYF.

The chain combines TRBV14 with TRBJ1-4; unclear D gene. With 2 bases removed from V and 5 bases from J, the gap between germline ends came to 9 bases. This CDR3 region has 14 residues. Per germline, CDR1 SGHDN and CDR2 FVKESK. The CDR3 is CASSQRRSNEKLFF. The CDR3 DNA follows: TGTGCCAGCAGCCAACGGCGGTCCAATGAAAAACTGTTTTTT.

This clone was found once. The chain is built from TRBV30 and TRBJ1-6; D perhaps matches TRBD1 (5 bases). This CDR3 comprises 15 residues. CDR1 and CDR2 (germline): GTSNPN, SVGIG (reference sequence). The ends were cut back, 0 bases at V and 5 bases at J, with 11 bases in the middle. The CDR3 reads CAWSVTGFNNSPLHF. The CDR3 bases are TGTGCCTGGAGTGTAACAGGTTTCAATAATTCACCCCTCCACTTT.

The rearrangement joins TRBV5-5 to TRBJ1-4; 8 bases line up with TRBD1. CDR3 length equals 14 residues. Unmatched junction bases numbered 2, after V lost 0 bases and J lost 7 bases. Germline V gene sequence: CDR1 SGHKS, CDR2 YYEKEE (reference sequence). CDR3 sequence (DNA): TGTGCCAGCAGCTTGGACAGGGGGAGTGAAAAACTGTTTTTT. Protein: CASSLDRGSEKLFF.

The chain couples TRBV9 to TRBJ2-3; D is unclear. From germline, CDR1 is SGDLS and CDR2 YYNGEE. CDR3 size: 13 residues. V was trimmed by 0 bases and J by 2 bases, leaving 4 bases between them. The CDR3 reads CASSVEDTDTQYF. The DNA of the CDR3 is TGTGCCAGCAGCGTAGAAGACACAGATACGCAGTATTTT. The whole variable domain, remainder taken from reference TRBV9 and TRBJ2-3, is DSGVTQTPKHLITATGQRVTLRCSPRSGDLSVYWYQQSLDQGLQFLIQYYNGEERAKGNILERFSAQQFPDLHSELNLSSLELGDSALYFCASSVEDTDTQYFGPGTRLTVL.

V is TRBV7-9 and J is TRBJ2-5, with 9 bases matching TRBD1. Germline CDR1 is SEHNR and CDR2 is FQNEAQ (reference sequence). The J segment lost 5 bases and the V segment lost 4 bases, leaving 8 bases of the junction unmatched. The CDR3 totals 15 residues. The DNA for the CDR3 is TGTGCCAGCAGCTACTACAGGGGGCAGGGGGAGACCCAGTACTTC. The encoded protein is CASSYYRGQGETQYF.

This chain joins TRBV28 and TRBJ1-1; 10 bases align to TRBD1. V gave up 6 bases and J gave up 4 bases; unmatched junction bases: 5. This CDR3 contains 14 residues. CDR1 is MDHEN, CDR2 SYDVKM, per germline. CDR3 nucleotide sequence: TGTGCCAGCAGGCGACAGGGGGCTGGCACTGAAGCTTTCTTT. It translates to CASRRQGAGTEAFF.

CDR3 DNA: TGCGCCAGCAGCCAAGAAACAGGGAAGCAGTTCTTC. It encodes CASSQETGKQFF. The rearrangement links TRBV4-3 to TRBJ2-1; weak D call: TRBD1 (6 bases). Germline V gene lookup returns CDR1 LGHNA and CDR2 YSLEER. Trimming pared 0 bases from V and 11 bases from J, leaving 8 bases between. This CDR3 has 12 residues.